This T cell receptor (beta chain) came from a study of blood T cell repertoires in COVID-19. About the study: COVID-19 samples from acute and convalescent phases originated in the United States, Italy and Spain. In each case, the material was cDNA or gDNA derived from T cells, B-cell-depleted T cells, or PBMCs.

The table came from immunoSEQ multiplex PCR; TCRdb's copy has only in-frame clones and leaves some out. This sample has tens of thousands of clones, with just over 85% found just once. Germline assignment: CDR1 SGHRS and CDR2 YFSETQ. The CDR3 runs to 15 residues. Trimming took 5 bases from V and 10 from J, leaving 19 bases between them. The specimen sequenced was peripheral blood. The chain combines TRBV5-1 with TRBJ1-6; D unclear. The sequence came from a woman in her sixties with acute or convalescent COVID-19. The CDR3 region is CASRPREGRGSPLHF. The CDR3 region has the DNA TGCGCCAGCAGACCCCGGGAGGGTCGGGGATCACCCCTCCACTTT.